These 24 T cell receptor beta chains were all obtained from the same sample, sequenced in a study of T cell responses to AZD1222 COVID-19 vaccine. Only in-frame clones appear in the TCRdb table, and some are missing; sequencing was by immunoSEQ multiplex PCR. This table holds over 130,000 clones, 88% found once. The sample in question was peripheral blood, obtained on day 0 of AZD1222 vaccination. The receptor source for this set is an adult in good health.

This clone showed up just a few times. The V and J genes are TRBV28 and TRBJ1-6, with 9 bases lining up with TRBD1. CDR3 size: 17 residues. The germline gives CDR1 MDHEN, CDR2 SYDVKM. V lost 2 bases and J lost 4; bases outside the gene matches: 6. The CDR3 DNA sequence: TGTGCCAGCAGTTTAGGGGGACAGGGTTTTTATAATTCACCCCTCCACTTT. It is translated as CASSLGGQGFYNSPLHF.

The CDR3 spells CATNRDRGHEQYF. The CDR3 DNA is TGTGCCACGAACCGGGACAGGGGCCACGAGCAGTACTTC. The rearrangement uses TRBV6-5 and TRBJ2-7; TRBD1 matches 10 bases. Germline V lookup: CDR1 MNHEY, CDR2 SVGAGI. This CDR3 is built from 13 residues. V lost 10 bases to trimming and J lost 5 bases; unmatched junction nucleotides: 8.

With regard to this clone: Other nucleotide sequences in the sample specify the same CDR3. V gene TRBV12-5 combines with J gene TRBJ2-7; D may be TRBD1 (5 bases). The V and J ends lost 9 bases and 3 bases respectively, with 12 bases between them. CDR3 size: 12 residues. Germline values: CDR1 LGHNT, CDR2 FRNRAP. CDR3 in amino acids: CASGTGVYEQYF. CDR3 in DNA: TGTGCTAGCGGAACAGGCGTCTACGAGCAGTACTTC.

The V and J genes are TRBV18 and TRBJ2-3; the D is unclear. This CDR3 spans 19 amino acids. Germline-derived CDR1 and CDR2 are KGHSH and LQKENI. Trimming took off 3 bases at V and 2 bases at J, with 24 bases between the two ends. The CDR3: CASSPLSPVAFEATDTQYF. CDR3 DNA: TGTGCCAGCTCACCGCTTTCCCCGGTGGCCTTTGAGGCCACAGATACGCAGTATTTT. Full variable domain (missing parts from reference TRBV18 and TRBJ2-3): NAGVMQNPRHLVRRRGQEARLRCSPMKGHSHVYWYRQLPEEGLKFMVYLQKENIIDESGMPKERFSAEFPKEGPSILRIQQVVRGDSAAYFCASSPLSPVAFEATDTQYFGPGTRLTVL.

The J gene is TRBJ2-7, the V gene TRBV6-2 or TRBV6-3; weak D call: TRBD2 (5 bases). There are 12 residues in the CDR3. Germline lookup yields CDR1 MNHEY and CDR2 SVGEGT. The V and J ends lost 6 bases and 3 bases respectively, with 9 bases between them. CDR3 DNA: TGTGCCAGCAGCCCCCGGGGCTACGAGCAGTACTTC. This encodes CASSPRGYEQYF.

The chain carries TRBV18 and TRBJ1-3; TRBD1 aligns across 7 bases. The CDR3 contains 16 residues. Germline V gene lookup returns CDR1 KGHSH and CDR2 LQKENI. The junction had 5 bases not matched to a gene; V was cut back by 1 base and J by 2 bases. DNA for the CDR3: TGTGCCAGCTCACCACGAGCCGGGACAGCTGGAAACACCATATATTTT. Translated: CASSPRAGTAGNTIYF.

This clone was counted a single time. The CDR3: CASSLQERQAGANVLTF. CDR3 DNA: TGCGCCAGCAGCCTCCAAGAGCGACAGGCTGGGGCCAACGTCCTGACTTTC. V gene TRBV4-1 combines with J gene TRBJ2-6, with D perhaps TRBD1 (6 bases). Trimming left V 4 bases short and J 2 bases short, with 15 bases between. CDR1 and CDR2 (germline): MGHRA, YSYEKL. This CDR3 spans 17 amino acids.

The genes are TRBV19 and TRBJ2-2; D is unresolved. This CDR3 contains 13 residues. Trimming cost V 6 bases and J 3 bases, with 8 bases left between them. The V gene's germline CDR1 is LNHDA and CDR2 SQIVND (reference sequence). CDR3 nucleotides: TGTGCCAGTAGCGGAGATCACACCGGGGAGCTGTTTTTT. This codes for CASSGDHTGELFF.

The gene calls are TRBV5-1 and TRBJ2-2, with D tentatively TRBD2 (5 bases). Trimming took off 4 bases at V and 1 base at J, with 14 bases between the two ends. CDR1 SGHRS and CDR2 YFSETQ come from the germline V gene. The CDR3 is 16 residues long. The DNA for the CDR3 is TGCGCCAGCAGCCCCGGACTGAACTGGAACACCGGGGAGCTGTTTTTT. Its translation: CASSPGLNWNTGELFF.

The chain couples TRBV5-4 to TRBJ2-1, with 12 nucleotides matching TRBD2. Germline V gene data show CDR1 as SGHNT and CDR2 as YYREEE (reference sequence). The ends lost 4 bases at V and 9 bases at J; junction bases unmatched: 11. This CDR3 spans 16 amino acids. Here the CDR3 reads CASSAGTSGLQGEQFF. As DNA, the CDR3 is TGTGCCAGCAGCGCCGGGACTAGCGGGCTCCAGGGTGAGCAGTTCTTC.

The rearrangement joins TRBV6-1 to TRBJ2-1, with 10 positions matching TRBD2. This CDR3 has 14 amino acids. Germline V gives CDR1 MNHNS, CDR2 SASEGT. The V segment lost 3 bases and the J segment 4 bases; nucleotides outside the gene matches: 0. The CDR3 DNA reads TGTGCCAGCAGTGAGGGACTAGCGTACAATGAGCAGTTCTTC. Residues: CASSEGLAYNEQFF.

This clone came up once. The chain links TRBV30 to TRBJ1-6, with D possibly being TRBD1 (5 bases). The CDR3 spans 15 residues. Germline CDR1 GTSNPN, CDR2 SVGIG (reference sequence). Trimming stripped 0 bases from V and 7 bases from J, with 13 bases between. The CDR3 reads CAWSVRQGSNSPLHF. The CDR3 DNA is TGTGCCTGGAGTGTACGGCAGGGTAGCAATTCACCCCTCCACTTT.

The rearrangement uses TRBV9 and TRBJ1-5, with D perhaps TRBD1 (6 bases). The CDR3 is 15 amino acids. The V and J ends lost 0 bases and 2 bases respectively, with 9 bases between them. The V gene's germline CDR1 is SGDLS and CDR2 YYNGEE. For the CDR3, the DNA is TGTGCCAGCAGCGTAGCAGGGGAGGGCAATCAGCCCCAGCATTTT. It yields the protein CASSVAGEGNQPQHF.

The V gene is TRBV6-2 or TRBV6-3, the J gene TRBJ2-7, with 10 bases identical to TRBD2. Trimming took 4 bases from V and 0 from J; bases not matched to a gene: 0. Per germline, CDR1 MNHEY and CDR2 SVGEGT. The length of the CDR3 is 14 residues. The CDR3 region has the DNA TGTGCCAGCAGTTGGACTAGCGGCTCCTACGAGCAGTACTTC. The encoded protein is CASSWTSGSYEQYF.

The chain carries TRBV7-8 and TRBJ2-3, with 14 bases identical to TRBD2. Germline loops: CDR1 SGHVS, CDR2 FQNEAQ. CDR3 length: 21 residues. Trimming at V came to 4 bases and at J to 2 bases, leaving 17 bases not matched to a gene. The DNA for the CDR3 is TGTGCCAGCAGCTACACTACAGGGACTAGCGGGAGTAAATTTGACACAGATACGCAGTATTTT. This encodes CASSYTTGTSGSKFDTDTQYF.

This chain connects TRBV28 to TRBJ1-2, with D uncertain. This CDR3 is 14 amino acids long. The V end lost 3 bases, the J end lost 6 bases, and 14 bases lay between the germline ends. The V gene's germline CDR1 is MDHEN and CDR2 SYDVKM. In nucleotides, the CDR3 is TGTGCCAGCAGTTTTATCCTGAACCTGAATGGCTACACCTTC. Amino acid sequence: CASSFILNLNGYTF.

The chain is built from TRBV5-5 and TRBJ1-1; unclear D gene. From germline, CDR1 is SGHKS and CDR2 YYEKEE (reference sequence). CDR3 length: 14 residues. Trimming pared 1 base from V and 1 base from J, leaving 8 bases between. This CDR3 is CASSLYPANTEAFF. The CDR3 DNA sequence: TGTGCCAGCAGCTTGTATCCGGCGAACACTGAAGCTTTCTTT.

CDR3 in amino acids: CSATDTEAFF. The CDR3 coding sequence is TGCAGTGCGACAGACACTGAAGCTTTCTTT. This chain links TRBV20-1 with TRBJ1-1, with TRBD1 as a possible D gene (5 bases). CDR1 is DFQATT, CDR2 SNEGSKA, per germline (reference sequence). The CDR3 is 10 residues long. Between the trimmed V and J ends, which lost 6 bases and 3 bases, there was a span of 5 bases.

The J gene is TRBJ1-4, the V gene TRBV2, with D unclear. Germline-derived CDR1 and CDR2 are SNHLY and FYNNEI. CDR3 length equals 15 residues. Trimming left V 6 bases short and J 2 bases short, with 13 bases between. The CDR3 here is CASRSPYRTNEKLFF. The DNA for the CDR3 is TGTGCCAGCAGGTCACCTTATCGGACTAATGAAAAACTGTTTTTT.

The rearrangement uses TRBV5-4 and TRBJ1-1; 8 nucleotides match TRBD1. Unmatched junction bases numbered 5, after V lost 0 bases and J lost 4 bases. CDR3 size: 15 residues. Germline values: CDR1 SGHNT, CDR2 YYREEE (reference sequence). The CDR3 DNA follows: TGTGCCAGCAGCTTGGCTCACAGGGGGAGCACTGAAGCTTTCTTT. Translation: CASSLAHRGSTEAFF.

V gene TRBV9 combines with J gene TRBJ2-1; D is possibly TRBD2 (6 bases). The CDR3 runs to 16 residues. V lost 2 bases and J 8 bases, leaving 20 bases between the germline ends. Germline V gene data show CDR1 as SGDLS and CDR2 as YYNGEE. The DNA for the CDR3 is TGTGCCAGCAGCGTTTTAGGGAGGAGAGACCGGGATGAGCAGTTCTTC. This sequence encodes CASSVLGRRDRDEQFF.

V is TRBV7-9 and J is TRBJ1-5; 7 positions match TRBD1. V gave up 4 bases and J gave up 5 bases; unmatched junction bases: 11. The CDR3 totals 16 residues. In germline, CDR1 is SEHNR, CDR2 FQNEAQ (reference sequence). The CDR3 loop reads CASSSTGQAMDQPQHF. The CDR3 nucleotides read TGTGCCAGCAGCTCGACAGGACAGGCCATGGATCAGCCCCAGCATTTT.

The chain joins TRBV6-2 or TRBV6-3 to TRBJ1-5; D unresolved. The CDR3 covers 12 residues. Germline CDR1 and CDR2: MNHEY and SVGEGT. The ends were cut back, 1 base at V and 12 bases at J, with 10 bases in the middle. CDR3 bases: TGTGCCAGCAGTTACTTCGGGGTAAACCAGCATTTT. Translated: CASSYFGVNQHF.

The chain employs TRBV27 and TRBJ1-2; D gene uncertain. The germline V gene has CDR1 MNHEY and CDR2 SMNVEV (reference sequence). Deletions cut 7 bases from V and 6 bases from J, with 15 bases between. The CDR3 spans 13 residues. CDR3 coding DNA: TGTGCCAGCAATATCAGTGGGAGCGATGGCTACACCTTC. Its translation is CASNISGSDGYTF.